The T cell receptor beta chain described here comes from a study of OX40 agonist ivuxolimab in advanced cancers. TCRdb's table, derived via immunoSEQ multiplex PCR, lists solely in-frame clones and lacks some. The sample records around 32,000 clones, roughly 87% being singletons. The germline CDR1 and CDR2 sequences are SGHRS and YFSETQ. CDR3 length: 14 residues. Trimming took off 4 bases at V and 4 bases at J, with 15 bases between the two ends. This receptor was identified in an adult with an advanced solid tumor such as melanoma, head and neck, liver or kidney cancer. This material consisted of CD4+ or CD8+ T cells sorted from blood, taken in a trial of the OX40 agonist ivuxolimab. The genes are TRBV5-1 and TRBJ2-7; D may be TRBD1 (6 bases). CDR3 region: CASSRTDRKYEQYF. CDR3 nucleotides: TGCGCCAGCAGCAGAACTGACAGGAAGTACGAGCAGTACTTC.